This T cell receptor (beta chain) originates from a study of siplizumab effects on memory and regulatory T cells. Overall study results and limits: Suppressive capability of dividing Tregs from siplizumab cultures went unverified. The diversity of naive T cells seemed greater than that of memory cells, and their alloresponse contribution seemed major.

TCRdb keeps only in-frame clones here, not all; method: immunoSEQ multiplex PCR. The sample lists roughly 100,000 clones; more than 95% were seen once. CDR1 and CDR2 from the germline V gene are LGHNT and FRNRAP. Trimming pared 6 bases from V and 5 bases from J, leaving 7 bases between. The CDR3 spans 12 residues. With respect to this clone: Its cognate antigen is unknown.

Source material: naive CD4+ T cells sorted from blood. The V call is TRBV12-5, the J call TRBJ1-4, with TRBD1 as a possible D gene (5 bases). This receptor was identified in a human donor in good health. CDR3 nucleotides: TGTGCTAGTGGGGGGGTCAATGAAAAACTGTTTTTT. Residues: CASGGVNEKLFF.